These T cell receptor beta chains were read from a single sample in a study of T cell repertoires in cytomegalovirus infection. TCRdb ran MiXCR on the reads and lists one entry per CDR3 protein. Found here are 150,000 to 200,000 distinct CDR3 sequences, 9.5% of them singletons; the top ten hold about 4.2%. Sequenced material: PBMCs. These receptors originate from a human donor in good health (CMV status not recorded). Some clones in this sample may be carry-over from other donors' samples. Both conserved end residues are part of each CDR3. The D gene is left open where the match is weak.

TRBV18	TRBJ1-2	-	CASSPGTDGYTF
TRBV6-4	TRBJ2-3	TRBD2	CASSRGLAFDTQYF
TRBV6-1	TRBJ1-2	-	CASSEFVQGATYGYTF
TRBV2	TRBJ2-3	-	CASSEKANTDTQYF
TRBV11-1	TRBJ2-7	-	CASSLSRGGNEQYF
TRBV19	TRBJ2-2	TRBD2	CASRQPDGLAGATVGELFF
TRBV28	TRBJ1-1	TRBD1	CASSTRGRDTEAFF
TRBV30	TRBJ1-1	-	CAWSGGRNTEAFF
TRBV27	TRBJ2-1	-	CASSWGSNEQFF
TRBV6-2/TRBV6-3	TRBJ1-1	TRBD1	CASSYSDRVEEAFF
TRBV23-1	TRBJ1-1	-	CASGRRGFNTEAFF
TRBV19	TRBJ1-1	-	CASSPTGTEAFF
TRBV20-1	TRBJ1-1	-	CSAPAREGRLTEAFF
TRBV2	TRBJ2-4	-	CASSENSVQRLAKNIQYF
TRBV7-8	TRBJ2-5	-	CASSSAHGSSGETQYF
TRBV7-8	TRBJ2-1	TRBD2	CASSSLSGGANEQFF
TRBV24-1	TRBJ2-7	-	CATSGADTYEQYF
TRBV7-2	TRBJ2-3	TRBD2	CASSLSGLAFRADTQYF
TRBV7-8	TRBJ1-3	-	CASSLGLERYFSGNTIYF
TRBV24-1	TRBJ2-1	-	CATSDPDGKTYNEQFF
TRBV20-1	TRBJ1-2	TRBD1	CSARVRDRANYGYTF
TRBV5-5	TRBJ1-1	-	CASSPSANTEAFF
TRBV30	TRBJ1-1	TRBD1	CAWSVEGAMNTEAFF
TRBV2	TRBJ2-3	-	CASLSEITDTQYF
TRBV7-8	TRBJ2-1	-	CASGQGGPNEQFF
TRBV7-2	TRBJ1-2	-	CASSLDEWNYGYTF
TRBV7-2	TRBJ2-7	-	CAERGGASYEQYF
TRBV19	TRBJ2-3	TRBD2	CASRILAGGADTQYF
TRBV7-2	TRBJ2-7	TRBD2	CASSLVSGVSYEQYF